This TCR beta chain is from a study of post-analysis software for immune sequencing data. The V gene's germline CDR1 is WNHNN and CDR2 SYGVQD (reference sequence). V trimming: 7 bases; J trimming: 2 bases; junction bases outside the gene matches: 7. The CDR3 is 15 amino acids. On this clonotype: Its target is not known.

Points from the study as a whole: Roughly 5 TRBV segments (TRBV5-6, TRBV5-1 and TRBV20-1 among them) occurred more frequently in patients than in controls.

Incorporated into the TCR beta cDNA libraries were unique molecular identifiers, which served to reduce PCR and sequencing biases. Each CDR3 protein gets one entry after TCRdb re-called the PCR reads with MiXCR. The sample yields 750,000 to 950,000 distinct CDR3 sequences, around 45% seen once. This receptor was obtained from a girl aged 5-17 years with multiple sclerosis. Sample: blood. V usage is TRBV10-1 and J usage is TRBJ1-5; 8 nucleotides match TRBD1. CDR3 in DNA: TGCGCCAGCAACAGGGGGACGGGTGGCAATCAGCCCCAGCATTTT. Its protein is CASNRGTGGNQPQHF.